Below, one T cell receptor (beta chain) is given with its context. This specimen comes from a study of control samples from healthy donors and cancer patients. TCRdb's copy holds only in-frame clones and misses some; the assay was immunoSEQ multiplex PCR. The sample has about 86,000 clones, about 92% seen once. The CDR3 runs to 14 residues. The V end was cut by 1 base, the J end by 4 bases, with 7 bases between. Germline V CDR1 and CDR2: SGHVS, FQNEAQ. This receptor was taken from a woman aged 30 to 39 in good health. The chain is built from TRBV7-8 and TRBJ2-2; D ambiguous. Sequenced sample: blood. The CDR3 nucleotides read TGTGCCAGCAGCTTAGGTGTGGGCACCGGGGAGCTGTTTTTT. It specifies CASSLGVGTGELFF.